The present T cell receptor beta chain was sequenced within a study of identical twins. This clonotype was found once. TCRdb passed the 5' RACE reads through MiXCR, listing each CDR3 protein once. The sample shows 200,000 to 300,000 distinct CDR3 sequences, roughly 7% of them seen only once. The germline V gene has CDR1 DFQATT and CDR2 SNEGSKA (reference sequence). The length of the CDR3 is 13 residues. Trimming stripped 4 bases from V and 0 bases from J, with 7 bases between. This same sample was also part of a study on yellow fever vaccine responses in identical twins. According to that study: Among the twins, the vaccine T cell response reportedly seemed partly convergent and partly personalized.

V and J are TRBV20-1 and TRBJ2-1, with unresolved D. The TCR sequence derives from a young woman in good health. Source material: memory (CD45RO+) T cells sorted from blood. The CDR3 region is CSAIHSSYNEQFF. CDR3 sequence (DNA): TGCAGTGCTATCCATAGCTCCTACAATGAGCAGTTCTTC.